A selection of T cell receptor beta chains follows, all from one sample in a study of cytomegalovirus exposure and HLA in healthy donors. Libraries were prepared by immunoSEQ multiplex PCR; TCRdb keeps only in-frame clonotypes and omits some of them. This table has roughly 200,000 clones, 65% to 85% appearing once. The specimen was PBMCs. The receptors stem from a woman under 40 in good health and CMV-seronegative. The CDR3 runs from the conserved cysteine through the conserved F or W. The order of the fields is CDR3 protein, CDR3 DNA, V gene, D gene, J gene, clone size, CDR3 length. The D gene is left open where the match is weak. The size field is filled for only some rows; it gives once, few, many or a size class.

CASSYAGTSNTGELFF,TGTGCCAGCAGCTATGCCGGGACTTCCAACACCGGGGAGCTGTTTTTT,TRBV7-9,-,TRBJ2-2,-,16
CASSREETQYF,TGTGCCAGCAGCCGGGAAGAGACCCAGTACTTC,TRBV7-9,-,TRBJ2-5,-,11
CASSRDSTSEKLFF,TGCGCCAGCAGCCGGGACAGCACCAGTGAAAAACTGTTTTTT,TRBV5-1,TRBD1,TRBJ1-4,-,14
CASSPGQDLFPDTQYF,TGTGCCAGCAGCCCTGGACAGGACTTGTTTCCAGATACGCAGTATTTT,TRBV7-6,TRBD1,TRBJ2-3,-,16
CASQINRIPNDGYTF,TGTGCCAGCCAAATAAACAGAATCCCTAACGATGGCTACACCTTC,TRBV5-6,-,TRBJ1-2,-,15
CASSLVGGDAFF,TGCGCCAGCAGCTTGGTTGGAGGGGACGCTTTCTTT,TRBV5-1,-,TRBJ1-1,-,12
CASKVARSDEQFF,TGTGCCAGCAAAGTAGCGCGAAGTGATGAGCAGTTCTTC,TRBV2,-,TRBJ2-1,-,13
CASSGGPSTDTQYF,TGTGCCAGCAGCGGGGGCCCTAGCACAGATACGCAGTATTTT,TRBV9,-,TRBJ2-3,-,14
CASSLGLAGTDHEQYF,TGTGCCAGCAGTTTGGGATTAGCGGGCACCGACCACGAGCAGTACTTC,TRBV6-6,TRBD2,TRBJ2-7,-,16
CASSYGGGNQPQHF,TGTGCCAGCAGTTATGGGGGAGGTAATCAGCCCCAGCATTTT,TRBV6-5,-,TRBJ1-5,-,14
CASSEVSDWASSYEQYF,TGTGCCAGCAGTGAAGTTTCGGACTGGGCAAGCTCCTACGAGCAGTACTTC,TRBV2,-,TRBJ2-7,few,17
CASSDSGYEQYF,TGTGCCAGCAGTGATTCCGGGTACGAGCAGTACTTC,TRBV25-1,-,TRBJ2-7,-,12
CASSVSGGTGDTQYF,TGTGCCAGCAGTGTGTCAGGGGGCACGGGAGATACGCAGTATTTT,TRBV6-4,TRBD1,TRBJ2-3,-,15
CASSRRAQETQYF,TGTGCCAGCAGCCGCCGCGCACAAGAGACCCAGTACTTC,TRBV6-6,-,TRBJ2-5,once,13
CASSLWQDEKLFF,TGTGCCAGCAGTTTGTGGCAGGATGAAAAACTGTTTTTT,TRBV27,-,TRBJ1-4,once,13
CSVELDPGGASTDTQYF,TGCAGCGTTGAATTGGACCCCGGAGGGGCTAGCACAGATACGCAGTATTTT,TRBV29-1,-,TRBJ2-3,-,17
CASSEDLGQNYGYTF,TGCGCCAGCAGCGAAGACCTGGGACAGAACTATGGCTACACCTTC,TRBV5-1,TRBD1,TRBJ1-2,-,15
CASSLRGGGTGELFF,TGTGCCAGCAGCTTACGGGGGGGAGGCACCGGGGAGCTGTTTTTT,TRBV11-1,TRBD2,TRBJ2-2,-,15
CASSPDRGYTYEQYF,TGTGCCAGCTCACCAGACAGGGGGTATACCTACGAGCAGTACTTC,TRBV18,TRBD1,TRBJ2-7,-,15
CASSVEAGANVLTF,TGTGCCAGCAGCGTAGAAGCCGGGGCCAACGTCCTGACTTTC,TRBV9,-,TRBJ2-6,-,14
CASSQEFSGGAEQFF,TGTGCCAGCAGCCAAGAGTTTTCGGGAGGGGCTGAGCAGTTCTTC,TRBV4-2,TRBD2,TRBJ2-1,-,15
CASSIVHQGDQPQHF,TGTGCCAGTAGTATAGTTCATCAGGGGGACCAGCCCCAGCATTTT,TRBV19,TRBD1,TRBJ1-5,-,15
CASRTGARFSYEQYF,TGTGCCAGCAGGACAGGGGCCCGTTTCTCCTACGAGCAGTACTTC,TRBV6-6,TRBD1,TRBJ2-7,few,15
CASSGSSEGTQYF,TGTGCCAGCTCAGGTTCTAGCGAGGGGACCCAGTACTTC,TRBV18,-,TRBJ2-5,-,13
CASSPHGVAGNEQFF,TGTGCCAGCAGCCCCCACGGAGTGGCGGGCAATGAGCAGTTCTTC,TRBV7-3,-,TRBJ2-1,-,15
CASSLVYGRAYEQYF,TGCGCCAGCAGCTTGGTATACGGGAGAGCCTACGAGCAGTACTTC,TRBV5-1,-,TRBJ2-7,once,15